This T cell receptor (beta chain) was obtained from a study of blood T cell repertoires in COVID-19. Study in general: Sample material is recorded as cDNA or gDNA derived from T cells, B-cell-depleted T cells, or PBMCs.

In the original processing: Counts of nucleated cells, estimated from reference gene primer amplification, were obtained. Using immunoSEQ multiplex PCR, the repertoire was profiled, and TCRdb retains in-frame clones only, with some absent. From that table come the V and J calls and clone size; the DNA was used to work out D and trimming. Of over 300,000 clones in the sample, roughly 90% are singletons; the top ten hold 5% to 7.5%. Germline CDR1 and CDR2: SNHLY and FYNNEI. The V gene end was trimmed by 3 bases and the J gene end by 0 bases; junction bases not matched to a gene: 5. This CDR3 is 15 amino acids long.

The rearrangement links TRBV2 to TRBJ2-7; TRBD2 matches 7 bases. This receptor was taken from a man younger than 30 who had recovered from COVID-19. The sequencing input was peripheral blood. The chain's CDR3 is CASSDLGGTSYEQYF. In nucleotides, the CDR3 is TGTGCCAGCAGTGATTTGGGGGGGACCTCCTACGAGCAGTACTTC.